The sequence of this T cell receptor (beta chain) was determined in a study of neurological immune-mediated disorders. V lost 3 bases, J lost 7 bases, and 6 bases stayed unmatched. The CDR3 extends over 15 amino acids. Per the germline V gene, CDR1 is KGHDR and CDR2 is SFDVKD. Points from the study as a whole: The most TCR clonal expansion was seen in HTLV-1-associated myelopathy, whereas the least was seen in multiple sclerosis, below the level in healthy controls. The phylogenetic placement of 18 of 34 multiple sclerosis patients' repertoires in one related-CDR3 cluster constitutes a possible signature.

TCRdb re-derived calls from the 5' RACE reads in MiXCR, one entry per CDR3 protein. The table records under 80,000 distinct CDR3 sequences, approximately 5.2% of them present only once. There are many counts of this clonotype. Its target is unknown. V usage is TRBV24-1 and J usage is TRBJ1-5, with 9 positions matching TRBD1. Sequencing was carried out using PBMCs. The TCR sequence derives from a woman younger than 45 with multiple sclerosis. DNA for the CDR3: TGTGCCACCAGTGATGCGGGACAGGGCTCCCAGCCCCAGCATTTT. Its protein product is CATSDAGQGSQPQHF.